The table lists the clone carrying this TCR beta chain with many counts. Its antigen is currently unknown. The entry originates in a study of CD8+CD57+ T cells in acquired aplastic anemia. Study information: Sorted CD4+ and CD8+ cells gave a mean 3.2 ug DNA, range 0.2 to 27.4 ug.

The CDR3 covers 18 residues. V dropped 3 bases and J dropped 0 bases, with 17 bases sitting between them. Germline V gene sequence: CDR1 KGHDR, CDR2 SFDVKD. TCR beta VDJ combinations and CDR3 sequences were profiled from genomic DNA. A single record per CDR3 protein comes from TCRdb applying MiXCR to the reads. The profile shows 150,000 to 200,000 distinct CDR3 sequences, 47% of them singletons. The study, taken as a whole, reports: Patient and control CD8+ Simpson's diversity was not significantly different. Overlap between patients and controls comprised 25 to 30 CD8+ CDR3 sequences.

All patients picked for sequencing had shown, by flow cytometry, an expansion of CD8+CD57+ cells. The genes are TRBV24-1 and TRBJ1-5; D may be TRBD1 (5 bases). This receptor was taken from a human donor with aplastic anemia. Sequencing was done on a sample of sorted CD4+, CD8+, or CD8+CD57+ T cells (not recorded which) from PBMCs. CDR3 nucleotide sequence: TGTGCCACCAGTGATACGGGGGTCGGGTTATATAGCAATCAGCCCCAGCATTTT. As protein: CATSDTGVGLYSNQPQHF.